The clone carrying this T cell receptor beta chain came up a few times. Antigen unknown. It was with a sample-barcoded 5' primer and a J-beta primer mix that a second PCR of roughly 7 to 12 cycles was run. TCRdb re-analysed the 5' RACE reads in MiXCR, keeping a single row per CDR3 protein. The top ten clones hold under 20% of a sample with 550,000 to 600,000 distinct CDR3 sequences, 27% of them seen once. CDR3 length: 14 residues. Germline V gene sequence: CDR1 SGHTA, CDR2 FQGNSA. The junction had 8 bases not matched to a gene; V was cut back by 4 bases and J by 9 bases. This sample was taken from a study of blood T cells in healthy people across ages. Study conclusions and caveats: Among long-lived donors, naive CD4+ cells were more numerous and diversity higher than in aged donors.

This TCR was sampled from a woman in her seventies in good health. The chain carries TRBV7-2 and TRBJ2-1, with TRBD2 identical over 8 bases. The sample was blood. The CDR3 region has the DNA TGTGCCAGCAGCTCACGACTAGCGTCCAGTGAGCAGTTCTTC. Translating gives CASSSRLASSEQFF.